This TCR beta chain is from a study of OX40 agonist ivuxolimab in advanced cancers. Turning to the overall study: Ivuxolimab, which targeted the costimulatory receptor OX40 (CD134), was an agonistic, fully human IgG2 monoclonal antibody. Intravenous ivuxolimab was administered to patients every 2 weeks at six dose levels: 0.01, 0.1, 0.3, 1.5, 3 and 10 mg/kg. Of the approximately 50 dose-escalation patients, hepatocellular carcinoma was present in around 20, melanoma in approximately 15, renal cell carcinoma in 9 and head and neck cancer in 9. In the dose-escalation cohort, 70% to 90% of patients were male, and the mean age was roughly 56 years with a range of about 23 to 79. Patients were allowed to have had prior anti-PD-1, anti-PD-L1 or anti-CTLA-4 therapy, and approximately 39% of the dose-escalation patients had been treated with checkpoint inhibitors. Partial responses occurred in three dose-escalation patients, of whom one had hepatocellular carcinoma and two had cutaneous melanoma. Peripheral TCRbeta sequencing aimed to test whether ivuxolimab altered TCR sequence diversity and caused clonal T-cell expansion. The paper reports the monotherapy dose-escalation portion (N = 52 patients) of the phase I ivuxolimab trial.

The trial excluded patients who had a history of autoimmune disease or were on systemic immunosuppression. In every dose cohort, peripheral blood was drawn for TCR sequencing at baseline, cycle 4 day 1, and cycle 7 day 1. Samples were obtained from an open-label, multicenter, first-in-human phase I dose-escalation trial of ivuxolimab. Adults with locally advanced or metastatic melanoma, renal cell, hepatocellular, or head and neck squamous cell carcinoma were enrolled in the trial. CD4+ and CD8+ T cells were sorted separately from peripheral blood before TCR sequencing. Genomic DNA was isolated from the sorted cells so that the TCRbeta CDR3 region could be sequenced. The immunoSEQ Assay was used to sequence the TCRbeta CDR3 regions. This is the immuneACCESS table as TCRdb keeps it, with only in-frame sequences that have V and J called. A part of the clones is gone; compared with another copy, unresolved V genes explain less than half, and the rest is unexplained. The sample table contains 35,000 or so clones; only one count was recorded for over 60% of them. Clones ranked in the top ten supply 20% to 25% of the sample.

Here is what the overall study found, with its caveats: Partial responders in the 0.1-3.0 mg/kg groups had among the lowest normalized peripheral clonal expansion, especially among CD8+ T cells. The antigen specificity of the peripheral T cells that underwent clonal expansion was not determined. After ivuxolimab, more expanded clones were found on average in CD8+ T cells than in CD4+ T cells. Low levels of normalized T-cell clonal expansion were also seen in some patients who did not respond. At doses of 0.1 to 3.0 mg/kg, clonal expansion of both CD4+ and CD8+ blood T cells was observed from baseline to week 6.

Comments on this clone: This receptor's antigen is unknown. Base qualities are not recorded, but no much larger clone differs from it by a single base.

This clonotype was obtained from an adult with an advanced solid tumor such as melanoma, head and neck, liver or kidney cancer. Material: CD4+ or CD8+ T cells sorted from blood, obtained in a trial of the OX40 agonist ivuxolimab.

The DNA reads as follows: TGTGCCAGCAGATCGCAGGGCCATGAGCAGTTCTTC. It encodes CASRSQGHEQFF. The rearranged chain carries TRBV28 and TRBJ2-1, and the D gene may be TRBD1, 5 bases matching. Trimming removed 6 bases from V and 8 bases from J, leaving 11 bases between the germline ends. The germline V gene sets CDR1 to MDHEN and CDR2 to SYDVKM. Including cysteine and phenylalanine, the CDR3 has 12 amino acids. Only CDR3 DNA is held: 36 bases, read in frame from base 1.